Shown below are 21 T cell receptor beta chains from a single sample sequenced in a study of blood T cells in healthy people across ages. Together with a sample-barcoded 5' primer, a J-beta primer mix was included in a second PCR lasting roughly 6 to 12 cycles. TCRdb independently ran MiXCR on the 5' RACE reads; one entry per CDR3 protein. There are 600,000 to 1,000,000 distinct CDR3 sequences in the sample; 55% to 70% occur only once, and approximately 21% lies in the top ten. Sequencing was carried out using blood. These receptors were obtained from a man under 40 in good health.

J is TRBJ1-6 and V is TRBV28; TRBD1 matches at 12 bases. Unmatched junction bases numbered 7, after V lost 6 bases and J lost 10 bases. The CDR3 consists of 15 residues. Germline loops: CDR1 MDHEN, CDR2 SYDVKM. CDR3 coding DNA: TGTGCCAGCAGCGAAGGGACAGGGGGCAGGTCACCCCTCCACTTT. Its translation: CASSEGTGGRSPLHF. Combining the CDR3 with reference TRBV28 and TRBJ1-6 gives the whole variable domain DVKVTQSSRYLVKRTGEKVFLECVQDMDHENMFWYRQDPGLGLRLIYFSYDVKMKEKGDIPEGYSVSREKKERFSLILESASTNQTSMYLCASSEGTGGRSPLHFGNGTRLTVT.

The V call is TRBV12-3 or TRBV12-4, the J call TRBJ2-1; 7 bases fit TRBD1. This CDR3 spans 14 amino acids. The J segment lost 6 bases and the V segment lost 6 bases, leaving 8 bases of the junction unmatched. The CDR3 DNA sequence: TGTGCCAGCAGGGAGACAGGGAGCGGCAATGAGCAGTTCTTC. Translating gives CASRETGSGNEQFF.

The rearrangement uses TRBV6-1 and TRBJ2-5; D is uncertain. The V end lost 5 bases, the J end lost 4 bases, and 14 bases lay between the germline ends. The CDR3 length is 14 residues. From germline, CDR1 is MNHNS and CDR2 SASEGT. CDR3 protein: CASSSRAGLETQYF. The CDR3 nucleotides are TGTGCCAGCAGTTCCCGGGCCGGGCTAGAGACCCAGTACTTC.

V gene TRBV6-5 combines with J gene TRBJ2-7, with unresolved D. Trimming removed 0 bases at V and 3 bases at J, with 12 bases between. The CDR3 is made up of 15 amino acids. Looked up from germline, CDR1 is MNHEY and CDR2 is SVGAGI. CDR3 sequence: CASSYSSILGYEQYF. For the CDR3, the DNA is TGTGCCAGCAGTTACTCTTCCATCCTAGGCTACGAGCAGTACTTC.

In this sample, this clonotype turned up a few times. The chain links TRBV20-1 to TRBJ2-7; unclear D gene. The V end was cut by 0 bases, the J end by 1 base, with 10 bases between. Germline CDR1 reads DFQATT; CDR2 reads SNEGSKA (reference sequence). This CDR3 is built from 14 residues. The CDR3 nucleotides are TGCAGTGCTAGAGACCAGAGGTCTTCCTACGAGCAGTACTTC. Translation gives CSARDQRSSYEQYF.

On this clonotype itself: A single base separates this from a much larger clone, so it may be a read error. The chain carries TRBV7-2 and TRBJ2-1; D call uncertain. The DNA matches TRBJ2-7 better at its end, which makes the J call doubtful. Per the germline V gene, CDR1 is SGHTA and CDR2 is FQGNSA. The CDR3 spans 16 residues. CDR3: CASSRRRTLSANEQYF. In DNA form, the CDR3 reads TGTGCCAGCAGCCGCCGGCGAACCTTATCCGCCAATGAGCAGTACTTC.

CDR3 DNA: TGCAGTGCTAGAGATCTTTTCCATCCCGGGTTTGGCTCTCAGTACTTC. This gives the protein CSARDLFHPGFGSQYF. The genes are TRBV20-1 and TRBJ2-7, with D hard to call. Trimming removed 0 bases at V and 10 bases at J, with 25 bases between. The CDR3 loop spans 16 amino acids. Looked up from germline, CDR1 is DFQATT and CDR2 is SNEGSKA (reference sequence).

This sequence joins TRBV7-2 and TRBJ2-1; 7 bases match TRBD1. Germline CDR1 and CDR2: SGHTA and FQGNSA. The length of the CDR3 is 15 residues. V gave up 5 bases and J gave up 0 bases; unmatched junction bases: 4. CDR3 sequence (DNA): TGTGCCAGCAGCACCAGGGACAGCTCCTACAATGAGCAGTTCTTC. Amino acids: CASSTRDSSYNEQFF.

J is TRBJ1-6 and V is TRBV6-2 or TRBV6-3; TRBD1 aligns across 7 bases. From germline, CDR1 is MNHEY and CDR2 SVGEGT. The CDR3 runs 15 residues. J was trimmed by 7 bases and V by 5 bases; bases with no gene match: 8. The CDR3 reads CASSNQGGWNSPLHF. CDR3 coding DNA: TGTGCCAGCAGTAACCAGGGGGGTTGGAATTCACCCCTCCACTTT.

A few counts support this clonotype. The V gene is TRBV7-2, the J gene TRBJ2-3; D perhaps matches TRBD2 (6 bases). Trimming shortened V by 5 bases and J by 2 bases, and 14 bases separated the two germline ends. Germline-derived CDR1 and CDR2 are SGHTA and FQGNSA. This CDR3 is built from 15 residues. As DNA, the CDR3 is TGTGCCAGCAGCCACAAGGCGGGAAACACAGATACGCAGTATTTT. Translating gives CASSHKAGNTDTQYF.

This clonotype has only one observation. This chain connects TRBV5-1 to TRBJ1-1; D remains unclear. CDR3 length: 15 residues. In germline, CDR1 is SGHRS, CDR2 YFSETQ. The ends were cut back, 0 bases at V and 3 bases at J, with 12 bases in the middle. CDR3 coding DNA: TGCGCCAGCAGCTTGGGTGGTCAAGGTCACACTGAAGCTTTCTTT. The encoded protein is CASSLGGQGHTEAFF. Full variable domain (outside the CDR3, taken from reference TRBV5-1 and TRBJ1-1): KAGVTQTPRYLIKTRGQQVTLSCSPISGHRSVSWYQQTPGQGLQFLFEYFSETQRNKGNFPGRFSGRQFSNSRSEMNVSTLELGDSALYLCASSLGGQGHTEAFFGQGTRLTVV.

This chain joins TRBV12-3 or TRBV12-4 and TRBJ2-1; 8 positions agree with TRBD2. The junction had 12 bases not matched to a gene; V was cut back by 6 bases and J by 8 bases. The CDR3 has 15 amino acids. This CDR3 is CASSWGTRRGDEQFF. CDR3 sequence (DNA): TGTGCCAGCAGCTGGGGGACTAGACGGGGGGATGAGCAGTTCTTC.

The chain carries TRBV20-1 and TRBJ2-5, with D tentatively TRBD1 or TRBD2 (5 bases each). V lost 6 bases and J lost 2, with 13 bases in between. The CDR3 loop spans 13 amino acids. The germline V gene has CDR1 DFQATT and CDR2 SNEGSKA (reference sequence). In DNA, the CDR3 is TGCAGTGCCAAGACGGGACCACAAGAGACCCAGTACTTC. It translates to CSAKTGPQETQYF.

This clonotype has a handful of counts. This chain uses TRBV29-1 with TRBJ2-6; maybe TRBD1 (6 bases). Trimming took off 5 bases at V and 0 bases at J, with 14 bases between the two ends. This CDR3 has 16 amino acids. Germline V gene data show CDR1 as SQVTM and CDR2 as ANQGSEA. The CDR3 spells CSVRTDIPSGANVLTF. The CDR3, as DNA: TGCAGCGTTAGGACAGACATCCCCTCTGGGGCCAACGTCCTGACTTTC.

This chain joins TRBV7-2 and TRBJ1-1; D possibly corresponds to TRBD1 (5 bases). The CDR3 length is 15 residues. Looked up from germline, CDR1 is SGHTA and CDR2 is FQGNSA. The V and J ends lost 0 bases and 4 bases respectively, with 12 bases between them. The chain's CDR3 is CASSLATGTVTEAFF. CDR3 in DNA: TGTGCCAGCAGCTTAGCCACTGGGACGGTCACTGAAGCTTTCTTT.

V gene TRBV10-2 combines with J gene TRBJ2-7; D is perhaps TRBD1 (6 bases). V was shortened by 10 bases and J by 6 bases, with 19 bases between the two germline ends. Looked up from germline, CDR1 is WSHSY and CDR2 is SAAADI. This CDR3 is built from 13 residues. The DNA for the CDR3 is TGCGCCATCGGACAGTTTCTGGTCTCCGAGCAGTACTTC. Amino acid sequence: CAIGQFLVSEQYF.

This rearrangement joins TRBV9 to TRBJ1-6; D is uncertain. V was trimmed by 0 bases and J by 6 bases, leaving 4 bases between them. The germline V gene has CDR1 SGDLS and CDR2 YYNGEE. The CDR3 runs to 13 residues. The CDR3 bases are TGTGCCAGCAGCGTAGCCCCTAATTCACCCCTCCACTTT. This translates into CASSVAPNSPLHF.

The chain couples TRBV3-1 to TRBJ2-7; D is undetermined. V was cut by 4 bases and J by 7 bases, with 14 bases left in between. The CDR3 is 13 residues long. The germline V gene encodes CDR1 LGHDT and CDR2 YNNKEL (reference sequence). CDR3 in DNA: TGTGCCAGCAGCCGTCCCACCGACGGGGAGCAGTACTTC. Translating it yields CASSRPTDGEQYF.

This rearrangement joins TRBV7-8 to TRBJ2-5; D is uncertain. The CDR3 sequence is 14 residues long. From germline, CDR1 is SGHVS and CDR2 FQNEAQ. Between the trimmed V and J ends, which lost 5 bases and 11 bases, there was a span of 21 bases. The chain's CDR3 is CASSPLVAENEQYF. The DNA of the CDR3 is TGTGCCAGCAGCCCCCTAGTAGCTGAGAATGAGCAGTACTTC.

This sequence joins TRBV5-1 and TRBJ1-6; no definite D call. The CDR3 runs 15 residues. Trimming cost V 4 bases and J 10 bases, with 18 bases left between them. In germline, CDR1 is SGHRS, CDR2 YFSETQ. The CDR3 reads CASSVGSDFRSPLHF. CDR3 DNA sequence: TGCGCCAGCAGCGTTGGGTCGGACTTTCGATCACCCCTCCACTTT.

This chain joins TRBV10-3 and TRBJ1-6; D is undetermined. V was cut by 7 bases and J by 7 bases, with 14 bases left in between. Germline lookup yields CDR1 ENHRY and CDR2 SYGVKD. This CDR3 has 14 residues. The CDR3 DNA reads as TGTGCCATCAAAAGAGGGATAGAGAATTCACCCCTCCACTTT. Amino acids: CAIKRGIENSPLHF.